This record concerns one T cell receptor beta chain sequence. Its antigen is still unknown. CDR1 and CDR2 from the germline V gene are SNHLY and FYNNEI. Between the trimmed V and J ends, which lost 8 bases and 7 bases, there was a span of 20 bases. The CDR3 extends over 14 amino acids. This specimen comes from a study of tissue T cells after allogeneic stem cell transplantation. Whole-study findings and limits: Only a limited share of tissue TCRs appeared in blood or spleen.

Profiled with immunoSEQ multiplex PCR; TCRdb holds only in-frame clones, not every one. The sample contains under 30,000 clones, roughly 70% of which appear only once. Non-transplant comparator patients with other cancers had at least five gastrointestinal samples and no known gastrointestinal disease. The V and J genes are TRBV2 and TRBJ1-2; D uncertain. The sample in question was tissue from the ileum, obtained at autopsy. The source of this sequence is a female donor over 55 with lung cancer. CDR3 in amino acids: CASCRAPKTGGYTF. The DNA for the CDR3 is TGTGCCAGCTGCCGGGCCCCTAAAACCGGTGGCTACACCTTC.